The source of this TCR beta chain is a study of blood T cell repertoires in COVID-19. Study in general: T cells, B-cell-depleted T cells, or PBMCs supplied cDNA or gDNA.

CDR1 and CDR2 (germline): SGHVS, FQNEAQ. V lost 2 bases, J lost 3 bases, and 15 bases lay in between. The CDR3 is made up of 16 amino acids. How the authors handled the data: Nucleated cell counts were estimated from reference gene primer amplification. The protocol was immunoSEQ multiplex PCR, while the TCRdb copy is restricted to in-frame clones and leaves out a portion. V and J calls and clone size come straight from that table; D and trimming were deduced from the DNA. Seen here are some 670,000 clones, more than 80% observed once, and the top ten hold roughly 0.26%. Material for sequencing was peripheral blood. The rearrangement uses TRBV7-8 and TRBJ2-3, with D perhaps matching TRBD2 (7 bases). This TCR came from a woman in her late teens or twenties with acute or convalescent COVID-19. The CDR3 sequence is CASSLPGGRGTDTQYF. The CDR3 region has the DNA TGTGCCAGCAGCTTACCCGGGGGGCGCGGTACAGATACGCAGTATTTT.